This T cell receptor (beta chain) emerged from a study of regulatory T cells in long-lasting Graves disease. Libraries of TCR beta came from iRepertoire HTBI primers plus Arm-PCR of CDR3 regions. TCRdb reprocessed the multiplex PCR reads via MiXCR and lists one record per CDR3 protein. The sample lists roughly 500,000 distinct CDR3 sequences; around a fifth were seen once. Stated time point: persistent/refractory GD, antithyroid drugs over 5 years with positive TRAb. The TCR library was made from RNA that had been extracted from PBMCs in TRIzol. This clonotype was counted at least ten times. The CDR3 covers 14 residues. Germline CDR1 is DFQATT and CDR2 is SNEGSKA (reference sequence). V trimming: 6 bases; J trimming: 5 bases; junction bases outside the gene matches: 9.

The clonotype comes from a female donor with Graves disease. The genes are TRBV20-1 and TRBJ2-5; 10 bases agree with TRBD1. The source was peripheral blood mononuclear cells (PBMCs), collected when the disease was refractory, from a patient treated with antithyroid drugs. The CDR3 sequence: CSADRRQGAETQYF. CDR3 nucleotides: TGCAGTGCCGATAGGAGACAGGGGGCTGAGACCCAGTACTTC.